These 2 T cell receptor beta chains came from one sample sequenced in a study of shared clonotypes between healthy human individuals. Sequenced by immunoSEQ multiplex PCR; TCRdb stores in-frame clones only, minus some. The sample shows about 2.3 million clones, over 90% of them seen only once. Source material: naive CD4+ T cells from PBMCs. Sample subset: CD45RA+ positively selected. These receptors came from a man in his late teens or twenties in good health. Some clones in this sample may be carry-over from other donors' samples.

The J gene is TRBJ2-5, the V gene TRBV9; unclear D gene. V lost 4 bases to trimming and J lost 4 bases, with 20 bases between them. This CDR3 contains 16 residues. Germline V CDR1 and CDR2: SGDLS, YYNGEE. The CDR3 sequence is CASSPPPAAYRETQYF. CDR3 DNA: TGTGCCAGCAGCCCACCCCCGGCGGCTTATCGAGAGACCCAGTACTTC.

The gene calls are TRBV30 and TRBJ2-1; maybe TRBD1 (5 bases). The CDR3 has 11 residues. Germline values: CDR1 GTSNPN, CDR2 SVGIG (reference sequence). The V end lost 3 bases, the J end lost 7 bases, and 7 bases lay between the germline ends. The CDR3 nucleotides are TGTGCCTGGAGACAGGAAAATGAGCAGTTCTTC. Protein: CAWRQENEQFF.